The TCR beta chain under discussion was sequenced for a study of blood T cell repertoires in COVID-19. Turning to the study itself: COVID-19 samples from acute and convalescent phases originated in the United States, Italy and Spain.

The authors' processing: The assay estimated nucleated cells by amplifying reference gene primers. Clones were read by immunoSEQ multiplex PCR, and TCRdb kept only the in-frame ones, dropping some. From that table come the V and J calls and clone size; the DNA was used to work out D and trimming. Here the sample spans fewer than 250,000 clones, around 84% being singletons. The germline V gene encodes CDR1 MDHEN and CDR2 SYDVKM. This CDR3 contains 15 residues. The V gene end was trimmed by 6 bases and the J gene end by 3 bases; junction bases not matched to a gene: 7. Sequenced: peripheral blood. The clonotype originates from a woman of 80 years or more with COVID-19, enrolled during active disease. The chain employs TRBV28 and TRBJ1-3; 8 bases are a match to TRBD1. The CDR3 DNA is TGTGCCAGCAGCCTTCAGGGGGCCGGTGGAAACACCATATATTTT. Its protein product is CASSLQGAGGNTIYF.